Below, 2 T cell receptor beta chains from the same sample are listed, as sequenced in a study of spatial heterogeneity in lung cancer. Time point indicated: blood at routine non-recurrence follow-up after resection. Via MiXCR, TCRdb re-called the 5' RACE reads, giving one row per CDR3 protein. The sample contains about 43,000 distinct CDR3 sequences, 20% to 25% of which appear only once. The sample was PBMCs, taken at follow-up. All receptors come from a female donor with early-stage non-small cell lung cancer.

The CDR3 sequence: CASSPGGDLWQFF. CDR3 nucleotides: TGCGCCAGCAGCCCGGGAGGGGATCTATGGCAGTTCTTC. V is TRBV5-1 and J is TRBJ2-1; 8 positions match TRBD2. Germline V gene sequence: CDR1 SGHRS, CDR2 YFSETQ. CDR3 length: 13 residues. Trimming took 4 bases from V and 12 from J; bases not matched to a gene: 9.

The chain couples TRBV10-3 to TRBJ2-1; 8 nucleotides line up with TRBD2. The CDR3 has 14 residues. After removal of 7 bases from V and 3 bases from J, the junction contained 5 bases not matched to a gene. Germline-derived CDR1 and CDR2 are ENHRY and SYGVKD. CDR3 residues: CAIMGGTSYNEQFF. DNA for the CDR3: TGTGCCATCATGGGAGGGACTAGCTACAATGAGCAGTTCTTC.